The source of this T cell receptor beta chain is a study of T-cell memory formation after mild COVID-19. A single record per CDR3 protein comes from TCRdb applying MiXCR to the 5' RACE reads. Seen here are roughly 580,000 distinct CDR3 sequences, approximately 19% observed once, and the top ten hold approximately 12%. V gave up 1 base and J gave up 8 bases, with 12 bases separating them. Germline CDR1 reads SEHNR; CDR2 reads FQNEAQ (reference sequence). This CDR3 comprises 13 residues. The specimen was PBMCs or a T cell subset sorted from them (not recorded which). The gene calls are TRBV7-9 and TRBJ2-7; tentatively, D is TRBD2 (6 bases). The sequence was obtained from an adult woman who had mild COVID-19 (a few samples of this study predate the infection). Cell type and time point are not known. CDR3 DNA: TGTGCCAGCAGCTTAGGAGTAGCGGAGAAGCAGTACTTC. Translated, it gives CASSLGVAEKQYF.